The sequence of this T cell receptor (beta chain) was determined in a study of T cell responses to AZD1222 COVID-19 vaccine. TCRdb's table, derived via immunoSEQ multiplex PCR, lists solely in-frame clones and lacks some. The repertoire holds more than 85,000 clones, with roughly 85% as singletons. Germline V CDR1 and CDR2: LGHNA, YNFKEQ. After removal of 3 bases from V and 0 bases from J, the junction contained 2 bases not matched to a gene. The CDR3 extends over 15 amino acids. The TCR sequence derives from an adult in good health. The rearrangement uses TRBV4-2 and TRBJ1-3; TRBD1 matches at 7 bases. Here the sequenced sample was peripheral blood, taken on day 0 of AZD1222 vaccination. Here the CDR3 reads CASSQGDSSGNTIYF. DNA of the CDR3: TGTGCCAGCAGCCAGGGGGACAGCTCTGGAAACACCATATATTTT.